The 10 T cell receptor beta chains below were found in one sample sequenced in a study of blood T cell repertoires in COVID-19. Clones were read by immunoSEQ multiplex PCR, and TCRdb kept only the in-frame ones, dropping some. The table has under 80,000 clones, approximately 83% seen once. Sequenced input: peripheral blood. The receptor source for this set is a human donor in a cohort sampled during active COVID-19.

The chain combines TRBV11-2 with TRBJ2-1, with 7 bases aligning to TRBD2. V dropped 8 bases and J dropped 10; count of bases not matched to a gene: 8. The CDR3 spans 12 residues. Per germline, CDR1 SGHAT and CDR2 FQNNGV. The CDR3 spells CASLAGAQEQFF. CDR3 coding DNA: TGTGCCAGCCTCGCGGGAGCGCAAGAGCAGTTCTTC.

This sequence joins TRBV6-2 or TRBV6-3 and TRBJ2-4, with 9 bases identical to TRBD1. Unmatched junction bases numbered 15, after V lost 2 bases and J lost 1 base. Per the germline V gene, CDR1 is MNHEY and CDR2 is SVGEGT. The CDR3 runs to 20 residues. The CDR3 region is CASSYGGQGYMMLAKNIQYF. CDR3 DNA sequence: TGTGCCAGCAGTTACGGGGGACAGGGATATATGATGCTGGCCAAAAACATTCAGTACTTC.

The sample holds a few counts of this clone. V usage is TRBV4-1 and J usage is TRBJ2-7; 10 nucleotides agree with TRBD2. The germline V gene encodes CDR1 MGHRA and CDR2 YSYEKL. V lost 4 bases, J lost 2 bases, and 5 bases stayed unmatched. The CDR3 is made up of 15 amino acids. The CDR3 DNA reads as TGCGCCAGCAGCCCCCGGACTAGCGGAACCTACGAGCAGTACTTC. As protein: CASSPRTSGTYEQYF.

The CDR3 DNA reads TGTGCCAGCAGTCGCCTGGGACATACCGTTTACGAGCAGTACTTC. Its protein product is CASSRLGHTVYEQYF. The chain joins TRBV5-6 to TRBJ2-7; possible D gene TRBD1, 6 bases. V dropped 5 bases and J dropped 4 bases, with 19 bases sitting between them. Germline V gene lookup returns CDR1 SGHDT and CDR2 YYEEEE. The CDR3 is 15 amino acids. Full variable domain (missing parts from reference TRBV5-6 and TRBJ2-7): DAGVTQSPTHLIKTRGQQVTLRCSPKSGHDTVSWYQQALGQGPQFIFQYYEEEERQRGNFPDRFSGHQFPNYSSELNVNALLLGDSALYLCASSRLGHTVYEQYFGPGTRLTVT.

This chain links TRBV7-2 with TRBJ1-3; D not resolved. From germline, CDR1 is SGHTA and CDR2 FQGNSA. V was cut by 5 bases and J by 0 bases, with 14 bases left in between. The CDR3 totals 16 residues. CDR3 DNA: TGTGCCAGCAGCCCAAGGGCGGGGATCTCTGGAAACACCATATATTTT. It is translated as CASSPRAGISGNTIYF.

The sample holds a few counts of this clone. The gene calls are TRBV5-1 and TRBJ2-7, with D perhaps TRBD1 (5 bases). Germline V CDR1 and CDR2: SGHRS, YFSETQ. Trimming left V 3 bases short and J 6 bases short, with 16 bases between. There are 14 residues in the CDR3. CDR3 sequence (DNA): TGCGCCAGCAGCTCTGGGCCAGGGTGGTCCGAGCAGTACTTC. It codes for CASSSGPGWSEQYF.

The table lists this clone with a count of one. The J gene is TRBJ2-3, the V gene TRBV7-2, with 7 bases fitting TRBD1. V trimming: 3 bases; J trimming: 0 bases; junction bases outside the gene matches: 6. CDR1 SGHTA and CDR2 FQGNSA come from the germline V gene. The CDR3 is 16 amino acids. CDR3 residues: CASSFSRQGSTDTQYF. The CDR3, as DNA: TGTGCCAGCAGCTTCAGCCGACAGGGAAGCACAGATACGCAGTATTTT.

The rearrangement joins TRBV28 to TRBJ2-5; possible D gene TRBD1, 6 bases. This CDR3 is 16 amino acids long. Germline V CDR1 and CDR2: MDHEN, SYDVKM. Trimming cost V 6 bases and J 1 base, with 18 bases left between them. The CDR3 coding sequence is TGTGCCAGCAGCAAGCATCTTCAGGGGCCCCAAGAGACCCAGTACTTC. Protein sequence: CASSKHLQGPQETQYF.

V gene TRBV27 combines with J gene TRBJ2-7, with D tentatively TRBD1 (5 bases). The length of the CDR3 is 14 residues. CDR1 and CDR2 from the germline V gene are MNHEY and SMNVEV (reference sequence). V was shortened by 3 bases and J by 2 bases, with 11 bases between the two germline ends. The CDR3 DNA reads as TGTGCCAGCAGTTTTCAGGGTTGGACCTACGAGCAGTACTTC. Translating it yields CASSFQGWTYEQYF.

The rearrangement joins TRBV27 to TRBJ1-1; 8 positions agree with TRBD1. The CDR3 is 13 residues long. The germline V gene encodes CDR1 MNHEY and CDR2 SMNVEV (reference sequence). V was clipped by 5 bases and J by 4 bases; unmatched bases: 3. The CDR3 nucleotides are TGTGCCAGCAGTCTAACAGGGGGCACTGAAGCTTTCTTT. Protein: CASSLTGGTEAFF.